A selection of T cell receptor beta chains follows, all from one sample in a study of cytomegalovirus exposure and HLA in healthy donors. Repertoires were generated with immunoSEQ multiplex PCR, while TCRdb's copy carries only in-frame clones and drops some. The data hold 130,000 or so clones, with 70% to 90% observed a single time. The sequenced sample consisted of PBMCs. These receptors all stem from a man aged 35 to 55 in good health and CMV-seronegative. Both conserved end residues are part of each CDR3.

J | V | CDR3
TRBJ1-2 | TRBV6-5 | CASRRDGNYGYTF
TRBJ2-5 | TRBV7-9 | CACIQGLAGETQYF
TRBJ2-5 | TRBV30 | CAWSVARRETQYF
TRBJ2-7 | TRBV5-4 | CASSLGVAAYEQYF
TRBJ2-3 | TRBV6-7 | CASSWHSRVSTDTQYF
TRBJ2-2 | TRBV7-7 | CASTPSSVGTGELFF
TRBJ2-7 | TRBV6-5 | CASSLTVSYEQYF
TRBJ2-1 | TRBV25-1 | CASSYDEQFF
TRBJ1-1 | TRBV7-8 | CASTMYGQGTEAFF
TRBJ2-3 | TRBV2 | CASSPSTDTQYF
TRBJ1-4 | TRBV10-3 | CAISGSTGGGEKLFF
TRBJ2-7 | TRBV28 | CATQNSGSSYEQYF
TRBJ1-3 | TRBV18 | CASSANRGELVNTIYF
TRBJ2-7 | TRBV14 | CASSQVAGQGPLKQYF
TRBJ2-5 | TRBV6-1 | CASRQGVGTQYF
TRBJ1-2 | TRBV5-8 | CASSLLVSDSSNYGYTF
TRBJ1-1 | TRBV28 | CASSLWDRVGWPEAFF
TRBJ1-5 | TRBV7-2 | CASSSVSGRNQPQHF
TRBJ1-1 | TRBV7-9 | CASTPAREDTEAFF